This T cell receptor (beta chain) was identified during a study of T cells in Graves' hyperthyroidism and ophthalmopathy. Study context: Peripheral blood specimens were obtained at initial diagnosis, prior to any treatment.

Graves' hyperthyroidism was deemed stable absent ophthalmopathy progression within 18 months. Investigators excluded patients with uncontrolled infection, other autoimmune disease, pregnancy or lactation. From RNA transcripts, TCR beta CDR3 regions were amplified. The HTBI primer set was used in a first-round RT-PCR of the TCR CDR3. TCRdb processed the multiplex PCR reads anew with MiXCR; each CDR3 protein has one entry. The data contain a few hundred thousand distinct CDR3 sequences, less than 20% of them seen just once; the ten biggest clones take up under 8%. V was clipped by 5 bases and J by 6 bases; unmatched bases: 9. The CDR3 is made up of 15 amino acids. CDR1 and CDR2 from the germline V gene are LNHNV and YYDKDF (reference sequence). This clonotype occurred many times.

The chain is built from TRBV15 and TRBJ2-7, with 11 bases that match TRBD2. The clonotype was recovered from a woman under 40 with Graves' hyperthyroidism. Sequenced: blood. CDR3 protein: CATSPRGLAGGEQYF. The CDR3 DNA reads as TGTGCCACCAGCCCCCGGGGGCTAGCGGGAGGCGAGCAGTACTTC. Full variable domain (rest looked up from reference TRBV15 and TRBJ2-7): DAMVIQNPRYQVTQFGKPVTLSCSQTLNHNVMYWYQQKSSQAPKLLFHYYDKDFNNEADTPDNFQSRRPNTSFCFLDIRSPGLGDTAMYLCATSPRGLAGGEQYFGPGTRLTVT.